The clone carrying this T cell receptor (beta chain) was seen just once. This entry is derived from a study of shared clonotypes between healthy human individuals. Study details: Per donor, CD8 memory used one plate, CD8 naive used two, CD4 memory used three and CD4 naive used three.

The CDR3 is 18 residues long. V dropped 0 bases and J dropped 2; count of bases not matched to a gene: 8. From germline, CDR1 is SGDLS and CDR2 YYNGEE. Several immunoSEQ plates held equal portions of the genomic DNA taken from each subset. Sequencing used immunoSEQ multiplex PCR; TCRdb keeps in-frame clones, though not all of them. Among 2.5 million or so clones, 85% to 95% were seen once, and the ten largest hold about 0.13%. The clonotype originates from a man younger than 30 in good health. The chain is built from TRBV9 and TRBJ2-5; TRBD2 matches 12 bases. The material sequenced was naive CD4+ T cells sorted from blood. Subset described: CD45RA+ positively selected. The CDR3 bases are TGTGCCAGCAGCGTAGGGAGGACTAGCGGGGTGGGACAAGAGACCCAGTACTTC. Translated, it gives CASSVGRTSGVGQETQYF.